The 24 T cell receptor beta chains below were found in one sample sequenced in a study of blood T cell repertoires in COVID-19. Sequenced by immunoSEQ multiplex PCR; TCRdb stores in-frame clones only, minus some. Here the sample spans 200,000 to 250,000 clones, approximately 81% being singletons. The sequenced sample was peripheral blood. All receptors come from a man aged 35 to 55 with acute or convalescent COVID-19.

The chain combines TRBV27 with TRBJ1-2; D might be TRBD1 (5 bases). This CDR3 comprises 13 residues. Germline lookup yields CDR1 MNHEY and CDR2 SMNVEV (reference sequence). V was shortened by 3 bases and J by 2 bases, with 7 bases between the two germline ends. The CDR3 DNA reads as TGTGCCAGCAGTTTTTCAGGGAACTATGGCTACACCTTC. The encoded protein is CASSFSGNYGYTF.

With respect to this clone: An end of the junction does not agree with germline; a read error may underlie this. Other DNA sequences in the same sample also yield this CDR3. The V and J genes are TRBV27 and TRBJ1-5; 7 nucleotides line up with TRBD1. Germline V gene data show CDR1 as MNHEY and CDR2 as SMNVEV (reference sequence). The CDR3 has 16 residues. The CDR3 nucleotides read TGTGCCAGCAGTAGAATCACAGGGGACCAAACTCAGCCCCAACATTTT. Protein: CASSRITGDQTQPQHF.

The chain links TRBV5-1 to TRBJ2-5; TRBD2 agrees at 10 bases. The germline V gene has CDR1 SGHRS and CDR2 YFSETQ. V gave up 0 bases and J gave up 5 bases; unmatched junction bases: 10. This CDR3 is 17 amino acids long. The DNA of the CDR3 is TGCGCCAGCAGCTTGGCCCCCCTAGCGGGGGTGGGGGAGACCCAGTACTTC. Translation: CASSLAPLAGVGETQYF.

A single count supports this clone. This chain uses TRBV30 with TRBJ1-2, with D maybe TRBD1 (5 bases). Between the trimmed V and J ends, which lost 4 bases and 0 bases, there was a span of 12 bases. Germline loops: CDR1 GTSNPN, CDR2 SVGIG (reference sequence). This CDR3 spans 14 amino acids. The CDR3 loop reads CAWKGNGTNYGYTF. CDR3 in DNA: TGTGCCTGGAAGGGGAACGGCACTAACTATGGCTACACCTTC.

The chain employs TRBV3-1 (or the pseudogene TRBV3-2) and TRBJ2-7; possibly TRBD1 for D (5 bases). Germline values: CDR1 LGHDT, CDR2 YNNKEL (reference sequence). V lost 2 bases to trimming and J lost 6 bases, with 5 bases between them. The CDR3 has 11 residues. The CDR3 is CASSQQGEQYF. For the CDR3, the DNA is TGTGCCAGCAGCCAACAGGGCGAGCAGTACTTC.

J is TRBJ1-4 and V is TRBV6-2 or TRBV6-3; D uncertain. This CDR3 is 14 amino acids long. Germline V gene sequence: CDR1 MNHEY, CDR2 SVGEGT. V dropped 5 bases and J dropped 5 bases, with 12 bases sitting between them. The CDR3 DNA follows: TGTGCCAGCAGTCCGGGAGCTCCGAATGAAAAACTGTTTTTT. Encoded protein: CASSPGAPNEKLFF.

Only a few counts were recorded for this clone. J is TRBJ2-1 and V is TRBV21-1; the table assigns TRBD1, which was not confirmed against the DNA. TRBV21-1 represents a pseudogene. The CDR3 consists of 10 residues. CDR3 region: CAAGDNEQFF. In DNA, the CDR3 is TGTGCCGCAGGGGACAATGAGCAGTTCTTC.

This rearrangement joins TRBV5-1 to TRBJ2-7, with D perhaps matching TRBD1 (5 bases). The V gene's germline CDR1 is SGHRS and CDR2 YFSETQ. The CDR3 totals 14 residues. Trimming cost V 1 base and J 5 bases, with 13 bases left between them. CDR3 in amino acids: CASSLQGLPDEQYF. CDR3 DNA: TGCGCCAGCAGCTTGCAGGGCCTACCAGACGAGCAGTACTTC.

V and J are TRBV4-3 and TRBJ2-2; D ambiguous. V gave up 4 bases and J gave up 1 base, with 10 bases separating them. CDR3 length: 15 amino acids. From germline, CDR1 is LGHNA and CDR2 YSLEER. The CDR3 DNA reads TGCGCCAGCAGCCGTCGACTCGTGAACACCGGGGAGCTGTTTTTT. Translated, it gives CASSRRLVNTGELFF.

V is TRBV7-9 and J is TRBJ2-5, with a tentative D call TRBD2 (7 bases). V was cut by 4 bases and J by 2 bases, with 20 bases left in between. The CDR3 has 17 residues. CDR1 and CDR2 (germline): SEHNR, FQNEAQ (reference sequence). CDR3 DNA sequence: TGTGCCAGCAGCTCGTACGGGGGGCCGCCTTTGCAAGAGACCCAGTACTTC. Its translation is CASSSYGGPPLQETQYF.

This clone was seen at least ten times. This rearrangement joins TRBV4-1 to TRBJ2-7, with 8 bases identical to TRBD2. Germline V gene lookup returns CDR1 MGHRA and CDR2 YSYEKL. V shed 2 bases, J shed 6 bases, and the junction held 9 bases outside the gene matches. The CDR3 has 15 residues. The chain's CDR3 is CASSQSLAGTGEQYF. The CDR3 coding sequence is TGCGCCAGCAGCCAAAGTCTAGCGGGTACTGGCGAGCAGTACTTC.

The V call is TRBV27, the J call TRBJ2-7, with 7 nucleotides matching TRBD1. V lost 4 bases to trimming and J lost 5 bases; unmatched junction nucleotides: 11. This CDR3 contains 15 residues. The germline CDR1 and CDR2 sequences are MNHEY and SMNVEV (reference sequence). As DNA, the CDR3 is TGTGCCAGCAGTTCCCGCCGACAGGGTTGGAACGAGCAGTACTTC. This gives the protein CASSSRRQGWNEQYF.

This clone was seen a single time. The V call is TRBV19, the J call TRBJ1-2; D might be TRBD1 (6 bases). The ends were cut back, 7 bases at V and 4 bases at J, with 10 bases in the middle. The CDR3 is 12 amino acids. Per germline, CDR1 LNHDA and CDR2 SQIVND (reference sequence). CDR3 region: CASISRGYGYTF. CDR3 in DNA: TGTGCCAGTATCTCCAGGGGCTATGGCTACACCTTC.

This sequence joins TRBV9 and TRBJ2-1; 9 bases agree with TRBD1. The CDR3 covers 16 residues. J lost 4 bases, V lost 1 base, and 6 bases had no gene match. Germline CDR1 and CDR2: SGDLS and YYNGEE. In DNA, the CDR3 is TGTGCCAGCAGCGTAACCGGGACAGGGAATTACAATGAGCAGTTCTTC. It yields the protein CASSVTGTGNYNEQFF.

The chain couples TRBV7-6 to TRBJ1-4, with D perhaps TRBD1 (6 bases). Looked up from germline, CDR1 is SGHVS and CDR2 is FNYEAQ. CDR3 length equals 16 residues. Trimming removed 1 base from V and 2 bases from J, with 11 bases in between. The CDR3 here is CASSLDRVSTNEKLFF. The CDR3, as DNA: TGTGCCAGCAGCTTAGACAGGGTTAGCACTAATGAAAAACTGTTTTTT.

V and J are TRBV3-1 (or the pseudogene TRBV3-2) and TRBJ2-7, with D possibly being TRBD1 (6 bases). This CDR3 has 14 amino acids. Germline CDR1 LGHDT, CDR2 YNNKEL (reference sequence). Trimming removed 1 base from V and 3 bases from J, with 10 bases in between. In DNA form, the CDR3 reads TGTGCCAGCAGCCAAGGTGTAGGGGGCTACGAGCAGTACTTC. It translates to CASSQGVGGYEQYF.

This clone was observed a handful of times. The chain carries TRBV5-1 and TRBJ2-3; no definite D call. V lost 9 bases to trimming and J lost 5 bases, with 16 bases between them. CDR3 length: 13 amino acids. Germline values: CDR1 SGHRS, CDR2 YFSETQ. The CDR3 protein is CATRVFLEDTQYF. In nucleotides, the CDR3 is TGCGCCACCCGGGTCTTCTTGGAAGATACGCAGTATTTT.

This clone has just one count. V gene TRBV2 combines with J gene TRBJ1-2, with D uncertain. V gave up 3 bases and J gave up 4 bases, with 9 bases separating them. CDR3 size: 13 residues. Germline CDR1 reads SNHLY; CDR2 reads FYNNEI. CDR3 loop: CASSEAGSYGYTF. The CDR3 coding sequence is TGTGCCAGCAGTGAGGCAGGAAGCTATGGCTACACCTTC.

This clone came up once. This chain connects TRBV2 to TRBJ1-5; D possibly corresponds to TRBD1 (6 bases). The germline gives CDR1 SNHLY, CDR2 FYNNEI. This CDR3 contains 15 residues. The germline V and J ends were trimmed by 4 bases and 3 bases, with 13 bases remaining between them. This chain's CDR3 is CASSGYGQFNQPQHF. The CDR3 bases are TGTGCCAGCAGTGGATATGGACAGTTCAATCAGCCCCAGCATTTT.

Comments on this clone: Its ends do not fully match the called genes, so a read error is possible. CDR3 amino acids: CASSLVLAGTDTQYF. The CDR3 DNA reads TGTGCTAGCAGCTTGGTCCTAGCGGGGACAGATACGCAGTATTTT. This chain joins TRBV7-7 and TRBJ2-3, with 9 bases matching TRBD2. Germline CDR1 and CDR2: SSHAT and FNYEAQ (reference sequence). The CDR3 sequence is 15 residues long. The complete variable domain, with remaining parts taken from reference TRBV7-7 and TRBJ2-3, reads GAGVSQSPRYKVTKRGQDVTLRCDPISSHATLYWYQQALGQGPEFLTYFNYEAQPDKSGLPSDRFSAERPEGSISTLTIQRTEQRDSAMYRCASSLVLAGTDTQYFGPGTRLTVL.

The chain links TRBV18 to TRBJ1-6; maybe TRBD1 (6 bases). Germline V gene data show CDR1 as KGHSH and CDR2 as LQKENI. The length of the CDR3 is 16 residues. The V gene lost 1 base and the J gene lost 5 bases, with 12 bases spanning the gap. CDR3 nucleotides: TGTGCCAGCTCACCACTTCCAGGGGCCGATAATTCACCCCTCCACTTT. This translates into CASSPLPGADNSPLHF.

This chain links TRBV5-1 with TRBJ2-5, with 8 bases identical to TRBD2. The length of the CDR3 is 16 residues. V dropped 1 base and J dropped 5; count of bases not matched to a gene: 10. Germline CDR1 SGHRS, CDR2 YFSETQ. The CDR3 DNA is TGCGCCAGCAGCTTGTCTCTCGGCGGGGGGAAGGAGACCCAGTACTTC. Translation: CASSLSLGGGKETQYF. Full variable domain (outside the CDR3, taken from reference TRBV5-1 and TRBJ2-5): KAGVTQTPRYLIKTRGQQVTLSCSPISGHRSVSWYQQTPGQGLQFLFEYFSETQRNKGNFPGRFSGRQFSNSRSEMNVSTLELGDSALYLCASSLSLGGGKETQYFGPGTRLLVL.

The genes are TRBV7-2 and TRBJ1-2, with 10 bases identical to TRBD1. The germline CDR1 and CDR2 sequences are SGHTA and FQGNSA. After removal of 4 bases from V and 3 bases from J, the junction contained 2 bases not matched to a gene. The CDR3 covers 14 residues. Here the CDR3 DNA reads TGTGCCAGCAGCTCCGGGACAGGGGACTATGGCTACACCTTC. It yields the protein CASSSGTGDYGYTF.

The rearrangement joins TRBV7-8 to TRBJ1-5, with D possibly being TRBD1 (6 bases). V lost 3 bases to trimming and J lost 0 bases, with 15 bases between them. The CDR3 has 17 amino acids. The V gene's germline CDR1 is SGHVS and CDR2 FQNEAQ. This CDR3 is CASSFAGTQYSNQPQHF. In DNA, the CDR3 is TGTGCCAGCAGCTTCGCCGGGACACAGTATAGCAATCAGCCCCAGCATTTT. The entire variable domain, with the rest obtained from reference TRBV7-8 and TRBJ1-5, is as follows: GAGVSQSPRYKVAKRGQDVALRCDPISGHVSLFWYQQALGQGPEFLTYFQNEAQLDKSGLPSDRFFAERPEGSVSTLKIQRTQQEDSAVYLCASSFAGTQYSNQPQHFGDGTRLSIL.